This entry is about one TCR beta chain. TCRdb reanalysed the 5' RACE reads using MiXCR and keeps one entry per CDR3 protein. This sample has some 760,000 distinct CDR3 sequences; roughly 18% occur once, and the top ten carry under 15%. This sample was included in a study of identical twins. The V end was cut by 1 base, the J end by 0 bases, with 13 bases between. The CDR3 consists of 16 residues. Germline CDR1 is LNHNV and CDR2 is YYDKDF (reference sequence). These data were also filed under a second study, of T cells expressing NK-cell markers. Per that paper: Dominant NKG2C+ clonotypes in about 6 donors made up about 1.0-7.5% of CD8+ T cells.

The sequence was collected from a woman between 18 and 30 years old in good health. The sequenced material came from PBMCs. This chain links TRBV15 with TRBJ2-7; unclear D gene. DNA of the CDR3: TGTGCCACCAGCAGAGCCGCCCCATTGAGCTCCTACGAGCAGTACTTC. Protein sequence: CATSRAAPLSSYEQYF.